This T cell receptor beta chain was documented in a study of cytomegalovirus exposure and HLA in healthy donors. Study-wide points: Immune exposure information comprised only CMV serostatus.

V was shortened by 5 bases and J by 7 bases, with 11 bases between the two germline ends. Germline values: CDR1 SEHNR, CDR2 FQNEAQ (reference sequence). The CDR3 contains 12 residues. The PCR ran on 60 Vbeta and 13 Jbeta primers. The protocol was immunoSEQ multiplex PCR, while the TCRdb copy is restricted to in-frame clones and leaves out a portion. Here the sample spans around 84,000 clones, 70% to 80% being singletons. In the case of this clone: Its antigen is unidentified.

This sequence originates from a man over 45 in good health and CMV-seronegative. The sample comprised PBMCs. V usage is TRBV7-9 and J usage is TRBJ1-1, with D tentatively TRBD1 (6 bases). The CDR3 DNA reads TGTGCCAGCAGCGCACAGGGCGTTGAAGCTTTCTTT. Encoded protein: CASSAQGVEAFF.